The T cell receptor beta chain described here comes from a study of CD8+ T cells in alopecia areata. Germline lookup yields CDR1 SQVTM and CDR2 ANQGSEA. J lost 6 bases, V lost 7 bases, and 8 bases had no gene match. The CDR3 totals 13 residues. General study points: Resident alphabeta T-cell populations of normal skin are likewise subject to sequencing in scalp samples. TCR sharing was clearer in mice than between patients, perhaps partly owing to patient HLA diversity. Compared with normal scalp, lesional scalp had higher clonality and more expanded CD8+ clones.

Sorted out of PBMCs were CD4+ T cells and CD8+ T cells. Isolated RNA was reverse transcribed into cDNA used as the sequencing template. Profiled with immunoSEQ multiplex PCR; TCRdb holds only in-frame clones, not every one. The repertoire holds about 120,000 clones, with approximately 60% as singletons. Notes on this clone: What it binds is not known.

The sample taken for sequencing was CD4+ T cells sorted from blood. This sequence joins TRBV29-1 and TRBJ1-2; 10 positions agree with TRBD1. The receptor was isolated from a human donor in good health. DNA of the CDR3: TGCAGCGCCTCAAGACAGGGGGCGAATGGCTACACCTTC. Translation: CSASRQGANGYTF.